This T cell receptor (beta chain) was sequenced in a study of control samples from healthy donors and cancer patients. Profiled with immunoSEQ multiplex PCR; TCRdb holds only in-frame clones, not every one. Of about 160,000 clones listed, approximately 93% were seen once; the top ten hold 8.5%. The V and J ends lost 1 base and 6 bases respectively, with 16 bases between them. Germline CDR1 reads SGHTA; CDR2 reads FQGNSA. The CDR3 spans 16 residues. The genes are TRBV7-2 and TRBJ1-3, with D maybe TRBD1 (6 bases). The receptor was isolated from a woman aged 40 to 49 in good health. The sample consisted of blood. The CDR3 DNA reads as TGTGCCAGCAGCTTAGGCCACAGGGAGGTTAAAAACACCATATATTTT. This codes for CASSLGHREVKNTIYF.